The 9 T cell receptor beta chains given below trace back to one sample, sequenced in a study of beta chain features in type 1 diabetes. Study-wide results and caveats: Among patients with Type 1 diabetes, TCRB CDR3s were moderately but significantly shorter in every one of the four CD4+ subsets.

Reverse transcription of all isolated RNA meant that expressed TCRB transcripts were sequenced. Sequencing was performed with immunoSEQ multiplex PCR; in TCRdb, only in-frame clones are kept and a portion is missing. The sample consists of roughly 700,000 clones, roughly 13% of them appearing once. These receptors have no identified antigens. The sample consisted of naive CD4+ T cells from blood. These receptors were obtained from a young man with type 1 diabetes.

This clone was observed a handful of times. The gene calls are TRBV10-3 and TRBJ1-6; 9 bases line up with TRBD1. With 8 bases clipped from V and 3 bases from J, the junction kept 8 bases outside the gene matches. The CDR3 loop spans 16 amino acids. Germline loops: CDR1 ENHRY, CDR2 SYGVKD. CDR3 residues: CAIQDRGGDYNSPLHF. Here the CDR3 DNA reads TGTGCCATCCAAGACAGGGGGGGCGACTATAATTCACCCCTCCACTTT.

The chain couples TRBV2 to TRBJ2-5; TRBD2 matches at 12 bases. There are 13 residues in the CDR3. Germline CDR1 and CDR2: SNHLY and FYNNEI. J was trimmed by 5 bases and V by 6 bases; bases with no gene match: 1. This CDR3 reads CASSGTSGETQYF. In nucleotides, the CDR3 is TGTGCCAGCAGCGGGACTAGCGGGGAGACCCAGTACTTC.

The V gene is TRBV2, the J gene TRBJ1-6; D gene unclear. Germline CDR1 is SNHLY and CDR2 is FYNNEI. The V gene lost 2 bases and the J gene lost 5 bases, with 4 bases spanning the gap. The CDR3 has 13 amino acids. The DNA for the CDR3 is TGTGCCAGCAGTGAACCGAATAATTCACCCCTCCACTTT. Its protein is CASSEPNNSPLHF.

The genes are TRBV14 and TRBJ1-3; a possible D gene is TRBD1 (5 bases). Trimming stripped 5 bases from V and 4 bases from J, with 15 bases between. Germline V gene data show CDR1 as SGHDN and CDR2 as FVKESK. CDR3 length: 15 amino acids. The CDR3, as DNA: TGTGCCAGCAGCTATAGAAGGGGTTCCGGAAACACCATATATTTT. It is translated as CASSYRRGSGNTIYF. Supplemented by reference TRBV14 and TRBJ1-3, the full variable domain reads EAGVTQFPSHSVIEKGQTVTLRCDPISGHDNLYWYRRVMGKEIKFLLHFVKESKQDESGMPNNRFLAERTGGTYSTLKVQPAELEDSGVYFCASSYRRGSGNTIYFGEGSWLTVV.

V usage is TRBV6-6 and J usage is TRBJ2-4; maybe TRBD1 (5 bases). Trimming stripped 6 bases from V and 5 bases from J, with 17 bases between. The CDR3 is 15 residues long. CDR1 and CDR2 (germline): MNHNY, SVGAGI (reference sequence). The CDR3 sequence is CASSLSLGQENIQYF. CDR3 coding DNA: TGTGCCAGCAGCTTATCTTTAGGACAAGAAAACATTCAGTACTTC.

This clone was recorded once. V is TRBV4-1 and J is TRBJ1-2; 7 positions agree with TRBD1. CDR3 length: 17 amino acids. V lost 0 bases to trimming and J lost 3 bases; unmatched junction nucleotides: 10. Germline loops: CDR1 MGHRA, CDR2 YSYEKL. The CDR3 DNA sequence: TGCGCCAGCAGCCAAGATAGGACAGGAATGGCGGACTATGGCTACACCTTC. Residues: CASSQDRTGMADYGYTF.

This clone was detected a few times. The sample holds other DNA sequences that translate to the same CDR3. The J gene is TRBJ1-1, the V gene TRBV5-1, with unresolved D. Trimming took 1 base from V and 2 from J, leaving 6 bases between them. The CDR3 runs 13 residues. CDR1 and CDR2 (germline): SGHRS, YFSETQ. As DNA, the CDR3 is TGCGCCAGCAGCTTGAGTGCAAACACTGAAGCTTTCTTT. Protein: CASSLSANTEAFF.

This clone was detected only a few times. The CDR3 DNA follows: TGTGCCAGTCACAGGTCCCCAAGCTCCTACGAGCAGTACTTC. It yields the protein CASHRSPSSYEQYF. V usage is TRBV6-6 and J usage is TRBJ2-7, with D possibly TRBD1 on 5 matching bases. The CDR3 is 14 amino acids. Germline CDR1 and CDR2: MNHNY and SVGAGI (reference sequence). Trimming took 9 bases from V and 0 from J, leaving 15 bases between them.

J is TRBJ1-1 and V is TRBV18; D possibly corresponds to TRBD1 (5 bases). CDR3 length equals 13 residues. Germline V CDR1 and CDR2: KGHSH, LQKENI. Trimming shortened V by 5 bases and J by 0 bases, and 7 bases separated the two germline ends. CDR3 region: CASSGGMNTEAFF. As DNA, the CDR3 is TGTGCCAGCTCAGGGGGAATGAACACTGAAGCTTTCTTT.